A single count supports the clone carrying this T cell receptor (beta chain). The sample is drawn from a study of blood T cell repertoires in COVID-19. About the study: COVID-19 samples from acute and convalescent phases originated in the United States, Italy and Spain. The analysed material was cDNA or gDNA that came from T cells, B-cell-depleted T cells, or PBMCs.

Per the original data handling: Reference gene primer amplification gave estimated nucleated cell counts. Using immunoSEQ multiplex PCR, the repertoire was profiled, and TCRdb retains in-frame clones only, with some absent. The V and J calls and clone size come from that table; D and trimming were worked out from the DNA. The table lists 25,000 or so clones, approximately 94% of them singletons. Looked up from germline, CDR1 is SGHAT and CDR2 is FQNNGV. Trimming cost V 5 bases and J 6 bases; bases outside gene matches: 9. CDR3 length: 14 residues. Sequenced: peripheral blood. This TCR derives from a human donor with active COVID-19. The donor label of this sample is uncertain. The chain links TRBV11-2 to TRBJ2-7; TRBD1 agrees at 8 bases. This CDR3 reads CASSENRGIREQYF. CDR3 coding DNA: TGTGCCAGCAGCGAGAACAGGGGGATCCGCGAGCAGTACTTC.